Included here is one TCR beta chain sequence, with context. Its specific antigen is unknown. One base away there is no much larger clone; base qualities are not given. Sample time point, as interpreted from the label and publication: about 28 days (+/-7) after the second vaccine dose. AZD1222 recipients given second doses at about 4 weeks or at about 12 weeks were pooled, since spike-specific TCR depth and breadth were not found to differ between the two schedules. The vaccinee samples were drawn from two UK trials, COV001 and COV002, one of which was a single-blind randomized controlled phase 2/3 trial testing AZD1222 (ChAdOx1 nCoV-19) in healthy adults. For TCRbeta chain sequencing, PBMC samples from trial participants were taken at day 0 and at day 28 after the second dose. The data belong to a study of T cell responses to AZD1222 COVID-19 vaccine (dated by TCRdb to about 2021). For context, the study as a whole: TCR sequencing covered over 230 trial participants: 200 to 220 given two doses of AZD1222 and 26 given two doses of MenACWY control vaccine. Enrollment into the trials was organized by age into subgroups of 18-55, 56-69 and 70-plus years, and those subgroups contained 148, 28 and 57 TCR-sequenced participants, respectively.

The CDR3 regions of human TCRbeta chains were subjected to immunosequencing. Regarding the original processing steps: TCRs in the repertoires were compared against a reference library of SARS-CoV-2-specific TCRs that had been generated with the MIRA antigen-specificity platform. Breadth meant the fraction of unique TCRs that were SARS-CoV-2-associated, whereas depth meant the fraction of total T cells that were SARS-CoV-2-associated. Using the MIRA data, each spike-specific TCR was mapped to the spike region that the TCR reacts to and placed in a CD4 or CD8 class. Log10-transformed breadth and depth values were compared by one-way ANOVA with Sidak's multiple comparisons tests. What TCRdb holds here is the immuneACCESS table cut down to in-frame rearrangements. Part of the clones is not present; checked against another copy, under half of the missing clones reflect an unresolved V gene, and the others are unexplained. V and J calls and clone size are as listed in that table; D and trimming were resolved from the DNA. This sample has more than 90,000 clones in its table, and about 89% of those were observed once. Roughly 7% of the sample belongs to the ten largest clones.

Overall study outcomes, separate from this receptor: Reportedly, close to half of the unique spike-specific TCRs recognized epitopes lying outside the regions that are mutated in the B.1.351 and B.1.1.7 variants. Because no day 14 peak-response samples were available, the repertoires could be characterized only after the peak T cell response. Conclusions about previously exposed vaccinees are limited, since just a handful of AZD1222 recipients were seropositive for SARS-CoV-2 at baseline. A significant rise in spike-specific TCR breadth and depth was observed after two AZD1222 doses relative to day 0 and relative to MenACWY recipients. Vaccine-associated CD4 TCRs spanned the whole spike protein, with dominant responses in regions 160-218 and 743-854. In the small 56-69-year group, the increase in depth fell short of significance, most likely because of low power. Participants were mostly white British and included more females than males, and it was suggested by the authors that clonal diversity may have been underestimated.

CDR1 and CDR2 (SGHNT, YENEEA) derive from the germline V gene. Including the terminal cysteine and phenylalanine, the CDR3 comprises 14 residues. CDR3 DNA only is kept here, 42 bases in frame from base 1. At the junction V is shortened by 2 bases and J by 2 bases, with 10 bases in between. Specimen: peripheral blood, collected 28 days after the second AZD1222 dose. The clonotype comes from an adult who received the AZD1222 COVID-19 vaccine. Recombination joined TRBV11-3 with TRBJ2-7; the D gene cannot be resolved reliably. The sequenced DNA: TGTGCCAGCAGCTTACGACATCCCCCCTACGAGCAGTACTTC. Its amino acids are CASSLRHPPYEQYF.